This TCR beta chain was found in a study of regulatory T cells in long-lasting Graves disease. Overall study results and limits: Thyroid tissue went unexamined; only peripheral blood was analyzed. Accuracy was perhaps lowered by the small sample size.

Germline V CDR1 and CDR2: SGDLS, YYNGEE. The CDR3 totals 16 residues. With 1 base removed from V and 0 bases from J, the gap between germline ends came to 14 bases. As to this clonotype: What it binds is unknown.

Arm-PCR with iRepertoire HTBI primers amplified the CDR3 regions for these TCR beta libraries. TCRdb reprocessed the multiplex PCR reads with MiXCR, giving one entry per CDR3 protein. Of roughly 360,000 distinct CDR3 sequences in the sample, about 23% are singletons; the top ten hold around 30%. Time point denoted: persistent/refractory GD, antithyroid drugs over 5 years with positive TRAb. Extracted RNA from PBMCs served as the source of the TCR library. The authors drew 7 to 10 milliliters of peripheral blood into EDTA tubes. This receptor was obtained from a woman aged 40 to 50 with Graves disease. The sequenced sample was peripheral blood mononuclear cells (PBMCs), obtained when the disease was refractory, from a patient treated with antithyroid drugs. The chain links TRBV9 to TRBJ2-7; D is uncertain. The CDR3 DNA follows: TGTGCCAGCAGCGTACGGCCGACGAAGAGCTCCTACGAGCAGTACTTC. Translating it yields CASSVRPTKSSYEQYF.